This TCR beta chain originates from a study of blood T cell repertoires in COVID-19. Study-level information: Samples came from the United States, Italy and Spain, spanning acute and convalescent COVID-19. Nucleic acid was either cDNA or gDNA, and it came from T cells, B-cell-depleted T cells, or PBMCs.

This CDR3 contains 13 residues. V lost 0 bases and J 3 bases, leaving 7 bases between the germline ends. The germline CDR1 and CDR2 sequences are SGHDT and YYEEEE. Original processing notes: The assay estimated nucleated cells by amplifying reference gene primers. Here immunoSEQ multiplex PCR was the method, and the copy in TCRdb shows in-frame clones only, minus some. That table gives V, J and clone size, and the DNA gave D and trimming. Seen here are 98,000 or so clones, around 90% observed once, and the top ten hold around 5.8%. The chain joins TRBV5-6 to TRBJ2-7; D call uncertain. Source material: peripheral blood. The source is a human donor in a cohort sampled during active COVID-19. CDR3 coding DNA: TGTGCCAGCAGCTTGGGGTCAGTCTACGAGCAGTACTTC. It codes for CASSLGSVYEQYF.